Listed below are T cell receptor beta chains from one sample, sequenced in a study of blood T cell repertoires in COVID-19. Some clones are missing from TCRdb's copy, which holds only in-frame ones; the method was immunoSEQ multiplex PCR. The data contain under 200,000 clones, around 87% of them singletons. Sequenced sample: peripheral blood. The receptors come from a man aged 55-75 years with COVID-19, enrolled during active disease. The CDR3 runs from the conserved cysteine through the conserved F or W. The order of the fields is J gene, clone size, V gene, D gene, CDR3 protein, CDR3 DNA. The D gene is left open where the match is weak. Clone size appears in some rows only: once, few, many, or a class for an expanded clone.

TRBJ1-5 . TRBV21-1 . CASFTFSNQPQHF TGTGCCTCTTTTACATTTAGCAATCAGCCCCAGCATTTT
TRBJ2-1 few TRBV7-9 TRBD1 CASSFGTGLNNEQFF TGTGCCAGCAGCTTCGGGACAGGGCTAAACAATGAGCAGTTCTTC
TRBJ1-6 once TRBV9 TRBD1 CASSVFQGQDREVLHF TGTGCCAGCAGCGTCTTCCAAGGGCAGGACAGGGAAGTTCTCCACTTT
TRBJ1-1 once TRBV18 TRBD1 CASSSRTGIMNTEAFF TGTGCCAGCTCAAGTCGGACAGGGATAATGAACACTGAAGCTTTCTTT
TRBJ2-5 . TRBV5-1 . CASSPGWLLGNSETQYF TGCGCCAGCAGCCCGGGGTGGCTGTTGGGTAACTCAGAGACCCAGTACTTC
TRBJ2-2 once TRBV27 TRBD1 CASSRDATGAATGELFF TGTGCCAGCAGTCGTGATGCCACAGGGGCTGCCACCGGGGAGCTGTTTTTT
TRBJ1-4 once TRBV30 . CAWSEGRQAEKLFF TGTGCCTGGTCGGAGGGACGTCAGGCTGAAAAACTGTTTTTT
TRBJ1-1 . TRBV28 . CASISDREAFF TGTGCCAGCATCTCCGACAGGGAAGCTTTCTTT
TRBJ2-3 . TRBV5-1 TRBD2 CASSLFPSGSPTDTQYF TGCGCCAGCAGCTTGTTTCCTAGCGGGAGTCCCACAGATACGCAGTATTTT
TRBJ1-1 . TRBV7-2 TRBD1 CASSLMQGAPTEAFF TGTGCCAGCAGCTTAATGCAGGGGGCGCCCACTGAAGCTTTCTTT
TRBJ2-7 . TRBV18 TRBD1 CASSQGQGGLEQYF TGTGCCAGCTCACAAGGACAGGGTGGTTTGGAGCAGTACTTC
TRBJ2-7 . TRBV10-3 TRBD1 CAISEWGTGDEQYF TGTGCCATCAGTGAATGGGGGACAGGTGACGAGCAGTACTTC
TRBJ2-5 . TRBV19 TRBD2 CASSGRGAISETQYF TGTGCCAGTAGTGGGCGGGGGGCGATTTCGGAGACCCAGTACTTC
TRBJ1-5 . TRBV11-2 . CASSSDSTGQPQHF TGTGCCAGCAGCTCGGACAGCACGGGTCAGCCCCAGCATTTT
TRBJ1-3 . TRBV11-3 TRBD1 CASSSRGPGNTIYF TGTGCCAGCAGCTCGAGGGGGCCTGGAAACACCATATATTTT
TRBJ2-5 . TRBV28 TRBD2 CASNPSGTPYQETQYF TGTGCCAGCAACCCTAGCGGTACACCCTACCAAGAGACCCAGTACTTC
TRBJ1-4 . TRBV3-1/TRBV3-2 TRBD1 CASSQEQGGIGKLFF TGTGCCAGCAGCCAGGAACAGGGGGGAATAGGAAAACTGTTTTTT
TRBJ1-5 . TRBV19 . CASSDTRGGNQPQHF TGTGCCAGTAGCGACACCCGGGGAGGGAATCAGCCCCAGCATTTT
TRBJ1-2 once TRBV11-1 . CASSPQTNYGYTF TGTGCCAGCAGCCCACAAACTAACTATGGCTACACCTTC
TRBJ2-1 . TRBV12-5 TRBD2 CASGLGLAGYNEQFF TGTGCTAGTGGTTTGGGACTAGCGGGCTACAATGAGCAGTTCTTC
TRBJ2-5 . TRBV4-2 TRBD2 CASSQDFASGGKETQYF TGTGCCAGCAGCCAAGATTTTGCTAGCGGGGGCAAAGAGACCCAGTACTTC
TRBJ1-4 . TRBV6-5 . CASSLGALNEKLFF TGTGCCAGCAGTTTAGGGGCCCTTAATGAAAAACTGTTTTTT
TRBJ2-1 . TRBV11-2 TRBD2 CASSAAGTSGRNEQFF TGTGCCAGCAGCGCCGCCGGGACTAGCGGGAGGAATGAGCAGTTCTTC
TRBJ2-7 . TRBV28 . CASSLYGSTVYEQYF TGTGCCAGCAGTTTATACGGGTCAACGGTCTACGAGCAGTACTTC
TRBJ1-5 . TRBV9 TRBD1 CASSPTGDSNQPQHF TGTGCCAGCAGCCCGACAGGGGACTCCAATCAGCCCCAGCATTTT
TRBJ1-1 . TRBV6-5 . CASSQQDRLSEAFF TGTGCCAGCAGCCAACAGGACAGACTAAGTGAAGCTTTCTTT
TRBJ1-5 . TRBV30 . CAGGRSNQPQHF TGTGCGGGAGGGCGGAGCAATCAGCCCCAGCATTTT
TRBJ1-2 . TRBV5-1 TRBD1 CASSPGQGYGYTF TGCGCCAGCAGCCCGGGACAGGGCTATGGCTACACCTTC
TRBJ2-1 . TRBV6-1 TRBD1 CASSEADRGQFF TGTGCCAGCAGTGAGGCAGACAGGGGGCAGTTCTTC
TRBJ1-2 . TRBV15 . CATSEQGRPLSYTF TGTGCCACCAGCGAACAGGGACGTCCTCTAAGCTACACCTTC
TRBJ2-5 . TRBV30 . CAWSVFVGPEGVRQETQYF TGTGCCTGGAGTGTATTTGTTGGACCCGAAGGGGTGCGGCAAGAGACCCAGTACTTC
TRBJ2-1 . TRBV18 . CASSPGLTTYNEQFF TGTGCCAGCTCACCGGGCCTAACGACCTACAATGAGCAGTTCTTC
TRBJ1-5 . TRBV7-2 . CASCRDSNQPQHF TGTGCCAGCTGCCGGGATAGCAATCAGCCCCAGCATTTT
TRBJ1-1 . TRBV11-1 TRBD1 CASSLGGGRSNTEAFF TGTGCCAGCAGCTTAGGAGGGGGCCGGTCGAACACTGAAGCTTTCTTT
TRBJ2-5 . TRBV10-3 TRBD1 CAISPGQQETQYF TGTGCCATCAGCCCGGGACAGCAAGAGACCCAGTACTTC
TRBJ2-5 . TRBV19 . CASNTNRNQETQYF TGTGCCAGTAATACTAACAGGAATCAAGAGACCCAGTACTTC
TRBJ1-4 . TRBV6-1 . CASSEWAEKLFF TGTGCCAGCAGTGAATGGGCGGAAAAACTGTTTTTT
TRBJ1-2 . TRBV6-2/TRBV6-3 . CASSLYSGYGYTF TGTGCCAGCAGTTTATATTCGGGTTATGGCTACACCTTC
TRBJ2-1 . TRBV6-5 TRBD1 CASSLDRGTYNEQFF TGTGCCAGCAGTCTGGACAGGGGTACCTACAATGAGCAGTTCTTC
TRBJ1-4 . TRBV4-3 . CASSLGVANEKLFF TGCGCCAGCAGTCTAGGGGTAGCTAATGAAAAACTGTTTTTT
TRBJ1-2 . TRBV29-1 . CSVEDRGEGYTF TGCAGCGTTGAAGATCGGGGAGAAGGCTACACCTTC
TRBJ2-6 . TRBV6-2/TRBV6-3 TRBD1 CATSRPGQGSTGANVLTF TGTGCCACCAGTCGTCCGGGACAGGGGTCTACTGGGGCCAACGTCCTGACTTTC
TRBJ2-7 . TRBV6-6 . CASSYDQFSYEQYF TGTGCCAGCAGTTACGATCAGTTCTCCTACGAGCAGTACTTC
TRBJ2-2 . TRBV2 . CASRGSGELFF TGTGCCAGCAGGGGCTCCGGGGAGCTGTTTTTT
TRBJ2-5 once TRBV6-6 TRBD2 CASSRLAGGGETQYF TGTGCCAGCAGCCGTCTAGCGGGAGGAGGAGAGACCCAGTACTTC
TRBJ2-7 . TRBV29-1 TRBD1 CSADRGQEQYF TGCAGCGCGGACAGGGGGCAGGAGCAGTACTTC
TRBJ1-4 . TRBV4-2 . CASSLQQGTGEKLFF TGTGCCAGCAGCCTACAACAGGGAACCGGTGAAAAACTGTTTTTT
TRBJ2-2 . TRBV2 TRBD2 CASSHPGGTGELFF TGTGCCAGCAGTCACCCGGGGGGAACCGGGGAGCTGTTTTTT
TRBJ1-1 . TRBV18 . CASSLGPGMNTEAFF TGTGCCAGCTCATTGGGTCCGGGAATGAACACTGAAGCTTTCTTT
TRBJ1-6 few TRBV6-2/TRBV6-3 . CASSYGGTSNSPLHF TGTGCCAGCAGTTACGGCGGTACCTCTAATTCACCCCTCCACTTT
TRBJ1-2 . TRBV6-5 TRBD1 CASSSRQGTNYGYTF TGTGCCAGCAGTTCCCGACAGGGAACTAACTATGGCTACACCTTC
TRBJ1-4 . TRBV7-2 TRBD1 CASSSDRVQEKLFF TGTGCCAGCAGCTCAGACAGGGTACAAGAAAAACTGTTTTTT
TRBJ2-7 . TRBV11-3 . CASSLDKTKEQYF TGTGCCAGCAGCTTAGATAAGACAAAAGAGCAGTACTTC
TRBJ2-7 . TRBV4-1 . CASSQGVGNYEQYF TGCGCCAGCAGCCAAGGTGTTGGCAACTACGAGCAGTACTTC
TRBJ1-1 . TRBV6-5 . CASSYSGRANTEAFF TGTGCCAGCAGTTACTCGGGCAGGGCGAACACTGAAGCTTTCTTT
TRBJ2-5 . TRBV5-6 TRBD1 CASSLFGTGAWETQYF TGTGCCAGCAGCTTGTTCGGGACAGGGGCCTGGGAGACCCAGTACTTC
TRBJ2-7 . TRBV7-6 TRBD1 CASSQQGAQSYEQYF TGTGCCAGCAGCCAGCAGGGGGCGCAGTCCTACGAGCAGTACTTC
TRBJ1-3 few TRBV7-6 TRBD1 CASSVQGALSGNTIYF TGTGCCAGCAGCGTTCAGGGGGCCCTCTCTGGAAACACCATATATTTT